The 13 T cell receptor beta chains below all came from one sample that was sequenced in a study of blood T cell repertoires in COVID-19. Profiling relied on immunoSEQ multiplex PCR, and the TCRdb table lists in-frame clones only, not all of them. The sample shows 150,000 to 200,000 clones, approximately 85% of them seen only once. The sample taken for sequencing was peripheral blood. These receptors were taken from a middle-aged man with acute or convalescent COVID-19.

The chain joins TRBV6-5 to TRBJ2-3; TRBD1 aligns across 7 bases. The CDR3 runs to 14 residues. V dropped 5 bases and J dropped 3; count of bases not matched to a gene: 5. In germline, CDR1 is MNHEY, CDR2 SVGAGI. The CDR3 DNA is TGTGCCAGCAGTACAGGGGATTGGACAGATACGCAGTATTTT. This translates into CASSTGDWTDTQYF.

Remarks on this clone: At one boundary the junction diverges from the germline segment, which might be a read error. The chain couples TRBV9 to TRBJ2-1; 8 nucleotides match TRBD2. The CDR3 loop spans 12 amino acids. From germline, CDR1 is SGDLS and CDR2 YYNGEE. Here the CDR3 DNA reads TGTGCCAGCAGCCCCGGGGGGGGTAGTCCTCTCTTC. This translates into CASSPGGGSPLF.

A word on this clone: The sample carries other DNA sequences with the same CDR3. The CDR3 spells CASSPTGNTEAFF. The CDR3 region has the DNA TGTGCCAGCTCACCTACAGGGAACACTGAAGCTTTCTTT. The genes are TRBV18 and TRBJ1-1; D is perhaps TRBD1 (5 bases). V lost 3 bases to trimming and J lost 1 base, with 6 bases between them. The CDR3 sequence is 13 residues long. Germline assignment: CDR1 KGHSH and CDR2 LQKENI.

The chain carries TRBV4-2 and TRBJ1-4; a possible D gene is TRBD1 (5 bases). The CDR3 has 15 amino acids. CDR1 is LGHNA and CDR2 is YNFKEQ in the germline V gene. The V end lost 1 base, the J end lost 7 bases, and 13 bases lay between the germline ends. This chain's CDR3 is CASSQVGGESEKLFF. The CDR3 nucleotides are TGTGCCAGCAGCCAAGTGGGGGGGGAGAGTGAAAAACTGTTTTTT.

The CDR3 nucleotides are TGTGCCAGCAGGTACAGGGGCGGCTATGGCTACACCTTC. Translation: CASRYRGGYGYTF. V usage is TRBV6-5 and J usage is TRBJ1-2; 7 nucleotides align to TRBD1. Germline lookup yields CDR1 MNHEY and CDR2 SVGAGI. This CDR3 has 13 amino acids. J gave up 4 bases and V 6 bases, and 5 bases lay outside the gene matches.

J is TRBJ2-3 and V is TRBV5-8; D might be TRBD1 (5 bases). The CDR3 extends over 15 amino acids. Trimming removed 6 bases from V and 2 bases from J, with 16 bases in between. The germline CDR1 and CDR2 sequences are SGHTS and YDEGEE. The CDR3 nucleotides read TGTGCCAGCACAGGGATGGTTAGGTCCACAGATACGCAGTATTTT. Translated, it gives CASTGMVRSTDTQYF.

There are a few counts of this clone. The CDR3 here is CATKDGMNTEAFF. Written as DNA, the CDR3 is TGTGCCACCAAGGACGGGATGAACACTGAAGCTTTCTTT. This sequence joins TRBV12-3 or TRBV12-4 and TRBJ1-1, with unresolved D. Trimming stripped 10 bases from V and 0 bases from J, with 12 bases between. This CDR3 has 13 amino acids.

The chain recombines TRBV7-9 with TRBJ1-2, with unresolved D. This CDR3 has 12 amino acids. Germline V CDR1 and CDR2: SEHNR, FQNEAQ (reference sequence). V was shortened by 5 bases and J by 8 bases, with 12 bases between the two germline ends. CDR3 sequence: CASSQPSLGYTF. The CDR3 bases are TGTGCCAGCAGCCAACCAAGCCTAGGCTACACCTTC.

The chain joins TRBV9 to TRBJ2-7; the match to TRBD1 covers 9 bases. CDR1 SGDLS and CDR2 YYNGEE come from the germline V gene. CDR3 size: 14 residues. The trim removed 0 bases at V and 7 bases at J, leaving 5 bases unmatched. CDR3 amino acids: CASSVGTGVLEQYF. In DNA form, the CDR3 reads TGTGCCAGCAGCGTAGGGACAGGGGTTTTAGAGCAGTACTTC. Combining the CDR3 with reference TRBV9 and TRBJ2-7 gives the whole variable domain DSGVTQTPKHLITATGQRVTLRCSPRSGDLSVYWYQQSLDQGLQFLIQYYNGEERAKGNILERFSAQQFPDLHSELNLSSLELGDSALYFCASSVGTGVLEQYFGPGTRLTVT.

This clone was seen only a few times. The chain carries TRBV4-1 and TRBJ2-4; D is perhaps TRBD2 (6 bases). V was trimmed by 3 bases and J by 2 bases, leaving 11 bases between them. The CDR3 extends over 15 amino acids. CDR1 is MGHRA, CDR2 YSYEKL, per germline. CDR3 protein: CASSQGRGSKNIQYF. The CDR3 bases are TGCGCCAGCAGCCAGGGGCGGGGATCCAAAAACATTCAGTACTTC.

DNA for the CDR3: TGTGCCACCAGTGACTCCGGGACAGCCGGCGCCCATGAGCAGTTCTTC. Encoded protein: CATSDSGTAGAHEQFF. The chain carries TRBV24-1 and TRBJ2-1, with TRBD1 matching 7 bases. This CDR3 contains 16 residues. J lost 8 bases, V lost 4 bases, and 13 bases had no gene match. The germline V gene encodes CDR1 KGHDR and CDR2 SFDVKD.

This chain connects TRBV18 to TRBJ1-2; D perhaps matches TRBD1 (5 bases). Trimming took 0 bases from V and 3 from J, leaving 8 bases between them. This CDR3 region has 14 residues. Germline CDR1 is KGHSH and CDR2 is LQKENI. In DNA, the CDR3 is TGTGCCAGCTCACCACCGGGGGGATACTATGGCTACACCTTC. Protein product: CASSPPGGYYGYTF.

This sequence joins TRBV5-4 and TRBJ2-3, with 9 bases that match TRBD2. Trimming removed 4 bases from V and 3 bases from J; junction bases left unmatched: 6. The CDR3 consists of 15 residues. Per the germline V gene, CDR1 is SGHNT and CDR2 is YYREEE (reference sequence). CDR3 sequence (DNA): TGTGCCAGCAGCCGACCTAGCGGGGAAACAGATACGCAGTATTTT. Its translation is CASSRPSGETDTQYF.